These 18 T cell receptor beta chains came from one sample sequenced in a study of T cell repertoires in cytomegalovirus infection. Antigens for these TCRs are unknown. MiXCR, applied by TCRdb to the reads, yields one record per CDR3 protein. The table has about 570,000 distinct CDR3 sequences, 35% to 50% seen once. The sequences come from cultured PBMCs, collected from culture after CMV antigen stimulation. The receptors originated from a human donor in good health (CMV status not recorded). Some clones in this sample may be carry-over from other donors' samples.

This clonotype turned up a few times. The chain joins TRBV7-4 to TRBJ2-1; perhaps TRBD1 as D (6 bases). The DNA end is a closer match to TRBJ2-7, so the J assignment may be wrong. CDR1 SGHVT and CDR2 SQSDAQ come from the germline V gene. This CDR3 comprises 14 residues. In nucleotides, the CDR3 is TGTGCCAGCAGCTCTCAAGCCAGGGGATACGAGCAGTACTTC. It is translated as CASSSQARGYEQYF.

The chain uses TRBV7-6 and TRBJ2-7, with a possible D match to TRBD2 (5 bases). The V end was cut by 2 bases, the J end by 6 bases, with 14 bases between. Germline CDR1 reads SGHVS; CDR2 reads FNYEAQ. This CDR3 is 14 amino acids long. This CDR3 reads CASSLTGSAAEQYF. Here the CDR3 DNA reads TGTGCCAGCAGCTTAACGGGGTCTGCGGCCGAGCAGTACTTC. Based on the CDR3 plus reference TRBV7-6 and TRBJ2-7, the full variable domain is GAGVSQSPRYKVTKRGQDVALRCDPISGHVSLYWYRQALGQGPEFLTYFNYEAQQDKSGLPNDRFSAERPEGSISTLTIQRTEQRDSAMYRCASSLTGSAAEQYFGPGTRLTVT.

V usage is TRBV20-1 and J usage is TRBJ1-6; D perhaps matches TRBD1 (5 bases). The V gene's germline CDR1 is DFQATT and CDR2 SNEGSKA (reference sequence). This CDR3 region has 14 residues. Trimming left V 6 bases short and J 7 bases short, with 16 bases between. The CDR3: CSASSSGRNSPLHF. CDR3 in DNA: TGCAGTGCAAGCTCCTCGGGGCGGAATTCACCCCTCCACTTT.

The rearrangement uses TRBV12-3 or TRBV12-4 and TRBJ1-4; possibly TRBD1 for D (5 bases). The length of the CDR3 is 13 residues. Trimming pared 3 bases from V and 8 bases from J, leaving 10 bases between. DNA of the CDR3: TGTGCCAGCAGTTTGGTCGCAGGGGAAAAACTGTTTTTT. Encoded protein: CASSLVAGEKLFF.

This clonotype came up many times. The chain uses TRBV7-6 and TRBJ2-5; unclear D gene. Germline loops: CDR1 SGHVS, CDR2 FNYEAQ. This CDR3 region has 14 residues. The ends were cut back, 2 bases at V and 4 bases at J, with 11 bases in the middle. The DNA of the CDR3 is TGTGCCAGCAGCTTATTGAGGTTGGGAGAGACCCAGTACTTC. Translation gives CASSLLRLGETQYF.

This chain connects TRBV20-1 to TRBJ1-6; D possibly corresponds to TRBD1 (5 bases). Looked up from germline, CDR1 is DFQATT and CDR2 is SNEGSKA (reference sequence). V shed 5 bases and J shed 7 bases, with 18 bases lying between them. This CDR3 region has 15 residues. CDR3 in DNA: TGCAGTGCTCTCGTCCCGGGACGGAACAATTCACCCCTCCACTTT. Protein product: CSALVPGRNNSPLHF.

This clonotype has a handful of counts. This chain connects TRBV20-1 to TRBJ2-7, with D tentatively TRBD1 (6 bases). Trimming pared 3 bases from V and 1 base from J, leaving 10 bases between. Germline loops: CDR1 DFQATT, CDR2 SNEGSKA (reference sequence). The CDR3 covers 13 residues. CDR3 protein: CSARNRDSYEQYF. The CDR3 DNA is TGCAGTGCTAGGAACAGGGATTCCTACGAGCAGTACTTC.

The chain has TRBV5-1 and TRBJ1-1; D gene ambiguous. Trimming pared 7 bases from V and 4 bases from J, leaving 17 bases between. This CDR3 spans 14 amino acids. Germline V gene sequence: CDR1 SGHRS, CDR2 YFSETQ. The CDR3 reads CASHWVQASTEAFF. The DNA of the CDR3 is TGCGCCAGCCACTGGGTTCAAGCGAGCACTGAAGCTTTCTTT.

This clonotype has more than one count but fewer than ten. The chain is built from TRBV7-9 and TRBJ1-1; D uncertain. Germline assignment: CDR1 SEHNR and CDR2 FQNEAQ (reference sequence). V was shortened by 6 bases and J by 4 bases, with 15 bases between the two germline ends. CDR3 length: 14 amino acids. Here the CDR3 reads CASRERGGITEAFF. CDR3 DNA: TGTGCCAGCAGGGAGCGTGGAGGAATCACTGAAGCTTTCTTT.

This chain joins TRBV7-2 and TRBJ2-7; D is perhaps TRBD2 (6 bases). V was pared by 5 bases and J by 8 bases, with 22 bases between. Germline lookup yields CDR1 SGHTA and CDR2 FQGNSA. The CDR3 has 15 residues. CDR3 region: CASSPSVGLAKKQYF. The CDR3 region has the DNA TGTGCCAGCAGCCCATCTGTGGGACTTGCTAAGAAGCAGTACTTC.

The chain carries TRBV29-1 and TRBJ1-1; 9 bases agree with TRBD1. The CDR3 has 12 residues. CDR1 is SQVTM and CDR2 is ANQGSEA in the germline V gene. The V and J ends lost 5 bases and 7 bases, in that order; junction bases with no gene match: 5. The CDR3 bases are TGCAGCGTTTTGGGACAGGGCCATGAAGCTTTCTTT. This encodes CSVLGQGHEAFF.

The genes are TRBV27 and TRBJ2-1; 7 bases align to TRBD2. There are 12 residues in the CDR3. Germline CDR1 is MNHEY and CDR2 is SMNVEV (reference sequence). Losses at the gene ends were 7 bases for V and 7 bases for J; bases not matched to a gene: 4. Here the CDR3 reads CASTGGRNEQFF. The CDR3 coding sequence is TGTGCCAGCACCGGGGGGAGGAATGAGCAGTTCTTC.

The rearrangement uses TRBV6-5 and TRBJ1-2, with TRBD1 matching over 9 bases. CDR3 length: 12 residues. Germline V gives CDR1 MNHEY, CDR2 SVGAGI. With V trimmed by 5 bases and J by 6 bases, 1 base remained unmatched. Written as DNA, the CDR3 is TGTGCCAGCAGTCGACAGGGGGATGGCTACACCTTC. Translated: CASSRQGDGYTF.

The CDR3 bases are TGTGCCAGCAGTTTAGCGGGAGGGCCAAATGGTGGGGAGCTGTTTTTT. Its protein is CASSLAGGPNGGELFF. This chain joins TRBV6-6 and TRBJ2-2; 11 bases line up with TRBD2. The germline V gene encodes CDR1 MNHNY and CDR2 SVGAGI (reference sequence). CDR3 length: 16 residues. Unmatched junction bases numbered 9, after V lost 4 bases and J lost 8 bases.

The chain couples TRBV20-1 to TRBJ2-7, with TRBD2 matching 9 bases. V gave up 3 bases and J gave up 4 bases; unmatched junction bases: 7. The CDR3 is made up of 14 amino acids. Germline assignment: CDR1 DFQATT and CDR2 SNEGSKA (reference sequence). CDR3 nucleotides: TGCAGTGCTAGCTTCGGCGGGAGGGTGTACGAGCAGTACTTC. It specifies CSASFGGRVYEQYF.

This chain uses TRBV2 with TRBJ2-2; the D gene is possibly TRBD1 (5 bases). V dropped 5 bases and J dropped 1 base, with 11 bases sitting between them. The CDR3 extends over 15 amino acids. Germline loops: CDR1 SNHLY, CDR2 FYNNEI. The CDR3 DNA is TGTGCCAGCAGTCTCCAGACAGTGAACACCGGGGAGCTGTTTTTT. The encoded protein is CASSLQTVNTGELFF.

The chain combines TRBV7-9 with TRBJ1-1; D is possibly TRBD1 (6 bases). CDR1 SEHNR and CDR2 FQNEAQ come from the germline V gene (reference sequence). CDR3 length: 12 residues. Trimming pared 10 bases from V and 1 base from J, leaving 10 bases between. The CDR3 bases are TGTGCCACTGGACAGTCGAACACTGAAGCTTTCTTT. It encodes CATGQSNTEAFF.

The chain recombines TRBV12-3 or TRBV12-4 with TRBJ1-6; D perhaps matches TRBD1 (5 bases). V was cut by 4 bases and J by 7 bases, with 11 bases left in between. The CDR3 is 14 residues long. CDR3 coding DNA: TGTGCCAGCAGTTCCGGGACTCAGAATTCACCCCTCCACTTT. Protein: CASSSGTQNSPLHF.